A single sample gave rise to the 21 T cell receptor beta chains below, sequenced in a study of T cell responses to AZD1222 COVID-19 vaccine. The protocol was immunoSEQ multiplex PCR, while the TCRdb copy is restricted to in-frame clones and leaves out a portion. Of about 150,000 clones in the sample, around 92% were seen once. Material: peripheral blood, obtained on day 0 of AZD1222 vaccination. Every receptor here comes from an adult in good health.

The chain has TRBV10-3 and TRBJ2-3, with D uncertain. V was shortened by 10 bases and J by 5 bases, with 10 bases between the two germline ends. The CDR3 runs 11 residues. Germline CDR1 ENHRY, CDR2 SYGVKD. CDR3 loop: CATRVEDTQYF. For the CDR3, the DNA is TGTGCCACAAGGGTCGAAGATACGCAGTATTTT.

The chain is built from TRBV30 and TRBJ2-1; perhaps D is TRBD1 or TRBD2 (6 bases each). Germline loops: CDR1 GTSNPN, CDR2 SVGIG (reference sequence). Trimming removed 4 bases from V and 12 bases from J, with 22 bases in between. CDR3 length: 14 residues. For the CDR3, the DNA is TGTGCCTGGAATTACGAAGGGGGGCGTACGAGGCAGTTCTTC. Its protein is CAWNYEGGRTRQFF.

The gene calls are TRBV9 and TRBJ1-3, with TRBD1 matching 7 bases. Germline CDR1 reads SGDLS; CDR2 reads YYNGEE. The V gene end was trimmed by 4 bases and the J gene end by 0 bases; junction bases not matched to a gene: 10. The CDR3 has 17 amino acids. CDR3 in amino acids: CASSLGQEPSSGNTIYF. DNA of the CDR3: TGTGCCAGCAGCCTAGGACAGGAGCCGAGCTCTGGAAACACCATATATTTT.

The chain has TRBV28 and TRBJ2-1, with 13 nucleotides matching TRBD2. The V gene's germline CDR1 is MDHEN and CDR2 SYDVKM. V was clipped by 1 base and J by 9 bases; unmatched bases: 6. CDR3 length equals 16 residues. The CDR3: CASSLFPGTSGVEQFF. The CDR3, as DNA: TGTGCCAGCAGTTTATTCCCCGGGACTAGCGGGGTTGAGCAGTTCTTC.

This clone has more than one count but fewer than ten. This rearrangement joins TRBV6-4 to TRBJ2-3, with 10 nucleotides matching TRBD2. Losses at the gene ends were 0 bases for V and 2 bases for J; bases not matched to a gene: 2. The CDR3 covers 16 residues. The germline CDR1 and CDR2 sequences are MRHNA and SNTAGT. As DNA, the CDR3 is TGTGCCAGCAGTGACTCGAGCGGGGGGGCCACAGATACGCAGTATTTT. Protein sequence: CASSDSSGGATDTQYF.

The chain recombines TRBV6-4 with TRBJ2-1, with D perhaps matching TRBD2 (5 bases). Looked up from germline, CDR1 is MRHNA and CDR2 is SNTAGT. The ends were cut back, 5 bases at V and 7 bases at J, with 15 bases in the middle. CDR3 length equals 14 residues. The chain's CDR3 is CASSRGPSPNEQFF. The DNA for the CDR3 is TGTGCCAGCAGTCGAGGGCCAAGCCCAAATGAGCAGTTCTTC.

The gene calls are TRBV10-2 and TRBJ1-1, with 7 bases lining up with TRBD1. Unmatched junction bases numbered 4, after V lost 8 bases and J lost 1 base. The CDR3 length is 13 residues. The V gene's germline CDR1 is WSHSY and CDR2 SAAADI. The CDR3 spells CASRDRRNTEAFF. As DNA, the CDR3 is TGCGCCAGCCGGGACAGAAGGAACACTGAAGCTTTCTTT.

This chain joins TRBV28 and TRBJ1-1; D possibly corresponds to TRBD1 (5 bases). This CDR3 comprises 15 residues. V shed 2 bases and J shed 4 bases, with 14 bases lying between them. Germline V lookup: CDR1 MDHEN, CDR2 SYDVKM. DNA of the CDR3: TGTGCCAGCAGTTTACCGATTGGCAGGGCCACTGAAGCTTTCTTT. Protein product: CASSLPIGRATEAFF.

This clone was picked up one time. This chain uses TRBV5-5 with TRBJ2-1, with D possibly being TRBD2 (5 bases). With 1 base removed from V and 4 bases from J, the gap between germline ends came to 12 bases. The CDR3 loop spans 15 amino acids. Germline V gene lookup returns CDR1 SGHKS and CDR2 YYEKEE (reference sequence). CDR3 sequence reads: CASSLRADRYNEQFF. CDR3 nucleotide sequence: TGTGCCAGCAGCTTGCGAGCGGATCGTTACAATGAGCAGTTCTTC. Looking up the rest from reference TRBV5-5 and TRBJ2-1 gives the full variable domain: DAGVTQSPTHLIKTRGQQVTLRCSPISGHKSVSWYQQVLGQGPQFIFQYYEKEERGRGNFPDRFSARQFPNYSSELNVNALLLGDSALYLCASSLRADRYNEQFFGPGTRLTVL.

The chain couples TRBV25-1 to TRBJ2-1, with 12 positions matching TRBD2. The junction had 11 bases not matched to a gene; V was cut back by 6 bases and J by 8 bases. CDR1 MGHDK and CDR2 SYGVNS come from the germline V gene. The CDR3 consists of 16 residues. This CDR3 reads CASRPGGLAGLDEQFF. The CDR3 DNA reads TGTGCCAGCAGGCCGGGAGGACTAGCGGGGCTCGATGAGCAGTTCTTC.

V and J are TRBV6-1 and TRBJ1-1; D unclear. The length of the CDR3 is 13 residues. CDR1 and CDR2 (germline): MNHNS, SASEGT. Trimming removed 2 bases from V and 3 bases from J, with 7 bases in between. In DNA form, the CDR3 reads TGTGCCAGCAGTGAATGGGGTGACACTGAAGCTTTCTTT. It specifies CASSEWGDTEAFF.

This rearrangement joins TRBV5-1 to TRBJ2-5, with TRBD2 matching over 11 bases. CDR1 is SGHRS and CDR2 is YFSETQ in the germline V gene. The CDR3 loop spans 14 amino acids. The V and J ends lost 5 bases and 5 bases, in that order; junction bases with no gene match: 5. The CDR3 DNA reads TGCGCCAGCAGTACTAGCGGGAGAAGGGAGACCCAGTACTTC. Amino acid sequence: CASSTSGRRETQYF. The variable domain in full, completed from reference TRBV5-1 and TRBJ2-5, reads KAGVTQTPRYLIKTRGQQVTLSCSPISGHRSVSWYQQTPGQGLQFLFEYFSETQRNKGNFPGRFSGRQFSNSRSEMNVSTLELGDSALYLCASSTSGRRETQYFGPGTRLLVL.

The chain combines TRBV6-2 or TRBV6-3 with TRBJ2-5, with D unresolved. Germline V lookup: CDR1 MNHEY, CDR2 SVGEGT. This CDR3 comprises 13 residues. Trimming took off 6 bases at V and 5 bases at J, with 13 bases between the two ends. The CDR3 DNA is TGTGCCAGCAGCCTCTGGGCGTGGGAGACCCAGTACTTC. This sequence encodes CASSLWAWETQYF.

This rearrangement joins TRBV5-1 to TRBJ2-1; 11 positions match TRBD2. V lost 6 bases, J lost 7 bases, and 12 bases stayed unmatched. Germline V gene sequence: CDR1 SGHRS, CDR2 YFSETQ. This CDR3 contains 16 residues. The DNA of the CDR3 is TGCGCCAGCAAACCCCTCACTAGCGGGGGTGGGAATGAGCAGTTCTTC. Protein: CASKPLTSGGGNEQFF.

This rearrangement joins TRBV28 to TRBJ2-7; tentatively, D is TRBD1 (6 bases). With 1 base removed from V and 4 bases from J, the gap between germline ends came to 11 bases. Germline-derived CDR1 and CDR2 are MDHEN and SYDVKM. The CDR3 has 14 residues. The CDR3 loop reads CASSLFRGGYEQYF. The CDR3 nucleotides are TGTGCCAGCAGTTTATTCAGGGGTGGATACGAGCAGTACTTC.

The rearrangement uses TRBV29-1 and TRBJ1-1; possibly TRBD1 for D (5 bases). This CDR3 has 14 amino acids. Germline V gene sequence: CDR1 SQVTM, CDR2 ANQGSEA. Trimming pared 1 base from V and 4 bases from J, leaving 13 bases between. The CDR3 sequence is CSVEAGGSSTEAFF. In DNA form, the CDR3 reads TGCAGCGTTGAAGCGGGGGGTTCTTCCACTGAAGCTTTCTTT.

The chain joins TRBV30 to TRBJ2-7; 9 bases align to TRBD1. The CDR3 is made up of 13 amino acids. The trim removed 3 bases at V and 5 bases at J, leaving 5 bases unmatched. Germline lookup yields CDR1 GTSNPN and CDR2 SVGIG (reference sequence). The CDR3 sequence: CAWSGDRAHEQYF. Here the CDR3 DNA reads TGTGCCTGGAGCGGGGACAGGGCCCACGAGCAGTACTTC.

The chain carries TRBV2 and TRBJ1-2; unclear D gene. This CDR3 spans 12 amino acids. V dropped 5 bases and J dropped 0 bases, with 4 bases sitting between them. In germline, CDR1 is SNHLY, CDR2 FYNNEI. The CDR3, as DNA: TGTGCCAGCAGTCCAGCTAACTATGGCTACACCTTC. It translates to CASSPANYGYTF.

This clone was counted only a few times. This sequence joins TRBV18 and TRBJ2-7; 9 bases are shared with TRBD1. This CDR3 comprises 16 residues. Germline V lookup: CDR1 KGHSH, CDR2 LQKENI. With 4 bases clipped from V and 4 bases from J, the junction kept 11 bases outside the gene matches. The CDR3 DNA is TGTGCCAGCTCACTCCAACACTCGACAGGGGGGTACGAGCAGTACTTC. Translation gives CASSLQHSTGGYEQYF.

This chain uses TRBV15 with TRBJ1-1; no reliable D call. The germline V gene encodes CDR1 LNHNV and CDR2 YYDKDF (reference sequence). The germline V and J ends were trimmed by 1 base and 2 bases, with 11 bases remaining between them. The CDR3 is 15 residues long. The CDR3 region has the DNA TGTGCCACCAGCAGAGTCCTGATAGGTAACACTGAAGCTTTCTTT. Translation gives CATSRVLIGNTEAFF.

The rearrangement uses TRBV5-1 and TRBJ1-1, with a possible D match to TRBD1 (6 bases). V was pared by 4 bases and J by 4 bases, with 14 bases between. This CDR3 has 14 amino acids. Germline V lookup: CDR1 SGHRS, CDR2 YFSETQ. CDR3 coding DNA: TGCGCCAGCAGCCCGCAGGGGCTGGGCACTGAAGCTTTCTTT. Translating it yields CASSPQGLGTEAFF. Looking up the rest from reference TRBV5-1 and TRBJ1-1 gives the full variable domain: KAGVTQTPRYLIKTRGQQVTLSCSPISGHRSVSWYQQTPGQGLQFLFEYFSETQRNKGNFPGRFSGRQFSNSRSEMNVSTLELGDSALYLCASSPQGLGTEAFFGQGTRLTVV.